Detailed here is one TCR beta chain. Antigen unknown. These data belong to a study of cytomegalovirus exposure and HLA in healthy donors. The PCR had 60 Vbeta and 13 Jbeta primers. Here immunoSEQ multiplex PCR was the method, and the copy in TCRdb shows in-frame clones only, minus some. The data contain roughly 100,000 clones, 78% of them singletons. Whole-study results and caveats: Reportedly, cytomegalovirus status was diagnosed with high sensitivity and specificity.

Germline CDR1 is SGHRS and CDR2 is YFSETQ. Trimming shortened V by 2 bases and J by 4 bases, and 12 bases separated the two germline ends. The CDR3 sequence is 14 residues long. This clonotype was sampled from a woman aged 60-75 years in good health and CMV-seronegative. The chain links TRBV5-1 to TRBJ1-1, with D perhaps matching TRBD1 (6 bases). Sample: PBMCs. The CDR3 sequence: CASSFQGLGTEAFF. For the CDR3, the DNA is TGCGCCAGCAGCTTCCAGGGGTTGGGCACTGAAGCTTTCTTT.